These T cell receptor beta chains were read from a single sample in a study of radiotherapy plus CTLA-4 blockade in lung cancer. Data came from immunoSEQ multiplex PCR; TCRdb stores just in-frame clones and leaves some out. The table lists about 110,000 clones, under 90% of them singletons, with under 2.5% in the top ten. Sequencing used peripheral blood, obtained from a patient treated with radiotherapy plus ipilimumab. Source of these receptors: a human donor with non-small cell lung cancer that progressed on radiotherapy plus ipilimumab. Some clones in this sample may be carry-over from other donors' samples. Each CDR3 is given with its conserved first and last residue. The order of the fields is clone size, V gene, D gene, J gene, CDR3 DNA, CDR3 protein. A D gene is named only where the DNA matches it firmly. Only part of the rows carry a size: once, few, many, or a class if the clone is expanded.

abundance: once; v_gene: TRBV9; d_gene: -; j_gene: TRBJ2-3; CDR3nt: TGTGCCAGCAGCGCACAGGGACCCACAGATACGCAGTATTTT; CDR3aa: CASSAQGPTDTQYF
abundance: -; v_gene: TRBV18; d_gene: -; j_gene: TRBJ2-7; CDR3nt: TGTGCCAGCTCACCGCAAGACCTCGAGCAGTACTTC; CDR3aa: CASSPQDLEQYF
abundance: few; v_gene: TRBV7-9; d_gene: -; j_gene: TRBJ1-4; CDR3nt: TGTGCCAGCAGCTCATCCGCAACAAGGGAAGAACTGTTTTTT; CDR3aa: CASSSSATREELFF
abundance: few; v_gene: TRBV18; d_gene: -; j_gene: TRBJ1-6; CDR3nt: TGTGCCAGCTCACCGTCCGGGAATAATTCACCCCTCCACTTT; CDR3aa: CASSPSGNNSPLHF
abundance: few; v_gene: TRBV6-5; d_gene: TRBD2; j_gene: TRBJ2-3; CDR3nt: TGTGCCAGCAGTGGGGGCAGCGGGGGGGCGGATACGCAGTATTTT; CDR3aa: CASSGGSGGADTQYF
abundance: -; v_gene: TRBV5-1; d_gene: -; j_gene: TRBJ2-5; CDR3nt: TGCGCCAGCAGCTTTCAGGGAGTTTTGGGGGAGACCCAGTACTTC; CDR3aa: CASSFQGVLGETQYF
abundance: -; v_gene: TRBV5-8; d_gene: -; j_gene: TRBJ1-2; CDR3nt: TGTGCCAGCACCCCCCCGGCAGGGGCGAAGAATGGCTACACCTTC; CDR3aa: CASTPPAGAKNGYTF
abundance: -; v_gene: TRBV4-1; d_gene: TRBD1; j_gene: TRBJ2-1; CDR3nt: TGCGCCAGCAGCCAGTACAGGGGAGGCGGGACAGGTAATTACAATGAGCAGTTCTTC; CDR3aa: CASSQYRGGGTGNYNEQFF
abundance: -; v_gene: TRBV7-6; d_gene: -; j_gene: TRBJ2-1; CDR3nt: TGTGCCAGCAGCTTAGGGGCGAATAAGCAGTTCTTC; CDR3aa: CASSLGANKQFF
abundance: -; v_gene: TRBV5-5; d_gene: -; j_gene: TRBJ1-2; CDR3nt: TGTGCCAGCAGCTTGGAGCGGATCTATGGCTACACCTTC; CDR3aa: CASSLERIYGYTF
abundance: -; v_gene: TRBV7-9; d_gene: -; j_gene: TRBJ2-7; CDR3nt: TGTGCCAGCAGCCGCCCGAGTTCGGGGTGGAACGAGCAGTACTTC; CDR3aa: CASSRPSSGWNEQYF
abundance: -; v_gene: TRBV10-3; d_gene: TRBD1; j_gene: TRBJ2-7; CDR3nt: TGTGCCATCAGGGGACAGGGATACTACGAGCAGTACTTC; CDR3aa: CAIRGQGYYEQYF
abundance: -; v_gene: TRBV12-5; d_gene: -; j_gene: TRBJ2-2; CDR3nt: TGTGCTAGTGGTTTGGTACCCGGGGAGCTGTTTTTT; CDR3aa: CASGLVPGELFF
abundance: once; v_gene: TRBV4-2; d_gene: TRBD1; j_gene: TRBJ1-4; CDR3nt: TGTGCCAGCAGCCAAGATGACAGGGTTTCGATCCAGACTAATGAAAAACTGTTTTTT; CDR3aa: CASSQDDRVSIQTNEKLFF
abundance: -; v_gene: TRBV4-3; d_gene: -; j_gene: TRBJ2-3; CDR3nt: TGCGCCAGCAGCCAAGAGTCCTACGGGGACACAGATACGCAGTATTTT; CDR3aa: CASSQESYGDTDTQYF
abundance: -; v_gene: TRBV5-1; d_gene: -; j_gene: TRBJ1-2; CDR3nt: TGCGCCAGCAGCTTGGCCGCAGCTTCTGGCTACACCTTC; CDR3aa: CASSLAAASGYTF
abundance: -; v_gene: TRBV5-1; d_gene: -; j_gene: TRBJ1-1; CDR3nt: TGCGCCAGCAGCTTGGGGAGGGTTGCTGAAGCTTTCTTT; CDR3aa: CASSLGRVAEAFF
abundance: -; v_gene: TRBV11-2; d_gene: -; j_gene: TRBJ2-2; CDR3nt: TGTGCCAGCACCGGAATAGTGAAAGGGGAGCTGTTTTTT; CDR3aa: CASTGIVKGELFF
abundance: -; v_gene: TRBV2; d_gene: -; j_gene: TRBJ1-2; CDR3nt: TGTGCCAGCGCCGGGACCTCTGGCTACACCTTC; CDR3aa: CASAGTSGYTF
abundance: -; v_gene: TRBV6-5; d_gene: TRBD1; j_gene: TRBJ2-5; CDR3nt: TGTGCCAGCAGGTACAGGGGGCGAGAGGAGACCCAGTACTTC; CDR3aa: CASRYRGREETQYF
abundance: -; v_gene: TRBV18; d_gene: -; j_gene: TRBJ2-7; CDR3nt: TGTGCCAGCTCACCCAACTCGCAGGGTTTCGGGTACGAGCAGTACTTC; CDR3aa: CASSPNSQGFGYEQYF
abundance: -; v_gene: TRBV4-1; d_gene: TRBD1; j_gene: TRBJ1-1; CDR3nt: TGCGCCAGCAGCCGGGACAGGGGGCAGGGTGAAGCTTTCTTT; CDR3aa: CASSRDRGQGEAFF
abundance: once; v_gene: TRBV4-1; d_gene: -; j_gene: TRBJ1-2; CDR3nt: TGCGCCAGCAGCCTGCCAGGGACCTTTAACTATGGCTACACCTTC; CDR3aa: CASSLPGTFNYGYTF
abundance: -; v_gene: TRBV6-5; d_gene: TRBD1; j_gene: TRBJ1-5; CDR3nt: TGTGCCAGCAGTGTAGACAGGGGGTCACGGAAGCCCCAGCATTTT; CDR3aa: CASSVDRGSRKPQHF
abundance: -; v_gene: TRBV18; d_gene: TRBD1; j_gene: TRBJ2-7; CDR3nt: TGTGCCAGCTCACCTCGGACCGGGACAGGGTCCTACGAGCAGTACTTC; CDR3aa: CASSPRTGTGSYEQYF
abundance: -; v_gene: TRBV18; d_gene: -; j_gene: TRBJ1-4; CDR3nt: TGTGCCAGCTCTTTGACGGGAACTAATGAAAAACTGTTTTTT; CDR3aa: CASSLTGTNEKLFF
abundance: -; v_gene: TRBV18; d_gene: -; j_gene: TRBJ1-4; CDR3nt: TGTGCCAGCTCACCCGGGGAGGGGCAAAATGAAAAACTGTTTTTT; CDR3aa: CASSPGEGQNEKLFF
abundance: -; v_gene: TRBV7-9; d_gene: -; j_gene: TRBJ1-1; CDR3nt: TGTGCCAGCAGCTTAGCGGGAGGATCCCAAGCTTTCTTT; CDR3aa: CASSLAGGSQAFF
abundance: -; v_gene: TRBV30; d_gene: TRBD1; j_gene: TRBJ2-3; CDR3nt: TGTGCCTGGAGTGTGGATAGGGGGCTTGATACGCAGTATTTT; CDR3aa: CAWSVDRGLDTQYF
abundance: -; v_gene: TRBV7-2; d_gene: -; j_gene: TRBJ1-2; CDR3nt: TGTGCCAGCAGCAACAGGGACCGGACTTATGGCTACACCTTC; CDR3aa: CASSNRDRTYGYTF
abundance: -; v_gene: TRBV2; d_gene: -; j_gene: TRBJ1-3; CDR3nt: TGTGCCAGCAGTCCAAATCTGCCGGGGCGCCGAGGAAACACCATATATTTT; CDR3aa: CASSPNLPGRRGNTIYF
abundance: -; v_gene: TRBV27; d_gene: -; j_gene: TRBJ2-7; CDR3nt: TGTGCCAGCCGGGACTTCCGCTCCTACGAGCAGTACTTC; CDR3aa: CASRDFRSYEQYF
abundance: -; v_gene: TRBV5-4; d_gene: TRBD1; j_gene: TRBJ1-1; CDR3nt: TGTGCCAGCAGCTTGGGGACAGGGTCCACTGAAGCTTTCTTT; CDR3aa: CASSLGTGSTEAFF
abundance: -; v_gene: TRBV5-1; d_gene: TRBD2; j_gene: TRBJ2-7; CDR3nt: TGCGCCAGCAGCTTGGGGGGGACTAGCGGCTACGAGCAGTACTTC; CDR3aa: CASSLGGTSGYEQYF
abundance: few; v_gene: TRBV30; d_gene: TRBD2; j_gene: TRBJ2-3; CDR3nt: TGTGCCTGGGATGTGGTAGCGGGAAGCACAGATACGCAGTATTTT; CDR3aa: CAWDVVAGSTDTQYF
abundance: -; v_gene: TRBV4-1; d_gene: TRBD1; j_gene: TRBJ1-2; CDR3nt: TGCGCCAGCAGCCAGTACACAGGGGTTCGGGGCTACACCTTC; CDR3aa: CASSQYTGVRGYTF
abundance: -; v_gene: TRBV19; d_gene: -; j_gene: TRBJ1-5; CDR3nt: TGTGCCAGTAGCCTGACAGTTAGCAATCAGCCCCAGCATTTT; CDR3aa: CASSLTVSNQPQHF
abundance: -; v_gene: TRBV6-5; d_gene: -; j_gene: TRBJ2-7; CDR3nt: TGTGCCAGCAGTTACAACGGCCCCTCCTACGAGCAGTACTTC; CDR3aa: CASSYNGPSYEQYF
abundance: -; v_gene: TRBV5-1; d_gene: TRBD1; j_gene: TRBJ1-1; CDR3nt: TGCGCCAGCAGGGCTCAGGGGGCACTCACTGAAGCTTTCTTT; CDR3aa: CASRAQGALTEAFF
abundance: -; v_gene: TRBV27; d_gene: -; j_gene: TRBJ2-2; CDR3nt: TGTGCCAGCAGTTTTCAGGGTGGTGTCGGGGAGCTGTTTTTT; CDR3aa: CASSFQGGVGELFF
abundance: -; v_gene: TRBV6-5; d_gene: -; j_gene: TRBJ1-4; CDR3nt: TGTGCCAGCAGTTACTCGGCAGGGCGTGAAAAACTGTTTTTT; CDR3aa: CASSYSAGREKLFF
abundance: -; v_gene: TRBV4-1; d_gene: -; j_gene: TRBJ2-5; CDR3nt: TGCGCCAGCAGCCAAGTTGGAGCGGTTCAAGAGACCCAGTACTTC; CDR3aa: CASSQVGAVQETQYF
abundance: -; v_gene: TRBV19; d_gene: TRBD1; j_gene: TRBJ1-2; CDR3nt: TGTGCCAGCCTACCTCCCCGGGACAGCTATGGCTACACCTTC; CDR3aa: CASLPPRDSYGYTF
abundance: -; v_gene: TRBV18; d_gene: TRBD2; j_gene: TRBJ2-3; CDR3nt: TGTGCCAGCTCACCACGGGGACTAGCTACAGATACGCAGTATTTT; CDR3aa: CASSPRGLATDTQYF
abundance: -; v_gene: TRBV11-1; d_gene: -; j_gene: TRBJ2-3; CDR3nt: TGTGCCAGCAGCTTATGGACAGATACGCAGTATTTT; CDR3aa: CASSLWTDTQYF
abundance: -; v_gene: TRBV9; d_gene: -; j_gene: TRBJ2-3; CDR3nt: TGTGCCAGCAGCGTAGGTATCGCCCCTGATACGCAGTATTTT; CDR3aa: CASSVGIAPDTQYF
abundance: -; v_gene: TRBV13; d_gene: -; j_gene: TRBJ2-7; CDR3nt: TGTGCCAGCACCTTTAACCCCCTGGGAGAGCAGTACTTC; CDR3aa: CASTFNPLGEQYF
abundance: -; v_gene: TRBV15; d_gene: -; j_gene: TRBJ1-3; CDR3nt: TGTGCCACCAAGGAGGTGGGAAAGGCTGGAAACACCATATATTTT; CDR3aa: CATKEVGKAGNTIYF
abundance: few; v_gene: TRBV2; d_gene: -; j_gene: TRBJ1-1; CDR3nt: TGTGCCAGCAGTGGGGACGGGAACACTGAAGCTTTCTTT; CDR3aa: CASSGDGNTEAFF
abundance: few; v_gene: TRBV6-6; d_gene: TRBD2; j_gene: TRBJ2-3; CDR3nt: TGTGCCAGCAGGGCCTTGCGGGGGGGGGACACACAGCAGTATTTT; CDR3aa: CASRALRGGDTQQYF
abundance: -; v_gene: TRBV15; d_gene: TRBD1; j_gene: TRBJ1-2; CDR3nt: TGTGCCACCAGCAGAAACCCGTTGGAGGGGGCGCGGGGCTACACCTTC; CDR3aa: CATSRNPLEGARGYTF
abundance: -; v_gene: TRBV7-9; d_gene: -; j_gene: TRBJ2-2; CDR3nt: TGTGCCAGCAGCTTCTCCCCGACGGCAAACACCGGGGAGCTGTTTTTT; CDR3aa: CASSFSPTANTGELFF
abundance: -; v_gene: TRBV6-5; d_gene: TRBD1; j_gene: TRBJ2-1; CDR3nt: TGTGCCAGCAGGGAGACAGGGGACTCCTACAATGAGCAGTTCTTC; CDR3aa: CASRETGDSYNEQFF
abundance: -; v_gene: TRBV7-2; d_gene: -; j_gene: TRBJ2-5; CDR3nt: TGTGCCAGCAGGCCCTACCAGGGGAAGCAGTACTTC; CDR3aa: CASRPYQGKQYF
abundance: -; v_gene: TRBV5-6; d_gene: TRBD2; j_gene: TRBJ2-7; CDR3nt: TGTGCCAGCAGCAGAACGACTAGCGGGGGCGACGAGCAGTACTTC; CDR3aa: CASSRTTSGGDEQYF